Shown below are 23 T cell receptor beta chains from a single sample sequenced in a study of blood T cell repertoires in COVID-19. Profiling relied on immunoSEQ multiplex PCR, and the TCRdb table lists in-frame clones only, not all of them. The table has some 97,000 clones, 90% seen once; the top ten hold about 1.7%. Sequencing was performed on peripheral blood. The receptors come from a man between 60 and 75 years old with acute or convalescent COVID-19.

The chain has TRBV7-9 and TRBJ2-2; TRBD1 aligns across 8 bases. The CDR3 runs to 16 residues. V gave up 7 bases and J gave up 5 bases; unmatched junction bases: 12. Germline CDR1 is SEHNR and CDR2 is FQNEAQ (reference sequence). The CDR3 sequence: CASTHRGQGETGELFF. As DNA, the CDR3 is TGTGCCAGCACCCACCGTGGACAGGGTGAGACCGGGGAGCTGTTTTTT.

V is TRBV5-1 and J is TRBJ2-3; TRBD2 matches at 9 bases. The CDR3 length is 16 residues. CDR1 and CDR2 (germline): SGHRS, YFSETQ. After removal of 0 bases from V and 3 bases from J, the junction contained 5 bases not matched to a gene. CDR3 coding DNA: TGCGCCAGCAGCTTGGGGTCTAGCGGGACTACAGATACGCAGTATTTT. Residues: CASSLGSSGTTDTQYF.

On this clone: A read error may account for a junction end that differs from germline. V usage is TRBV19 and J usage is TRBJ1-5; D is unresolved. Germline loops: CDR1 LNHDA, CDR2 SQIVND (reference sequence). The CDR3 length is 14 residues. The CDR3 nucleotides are TGTGCCAGTAGAATAGCGCTAAACCATCAGCCCCAGCATTTT. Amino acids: CASRIALNHQPQHF.

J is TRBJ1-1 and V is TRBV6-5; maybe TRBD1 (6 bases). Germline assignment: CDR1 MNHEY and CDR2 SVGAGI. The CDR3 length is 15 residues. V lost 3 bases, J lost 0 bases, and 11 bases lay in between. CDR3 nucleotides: TGTGCCAGCAGTTATTCCGGACAGATGAACACTGAAGCTTTCTTT. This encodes CASSYSGQMNTEAFF.

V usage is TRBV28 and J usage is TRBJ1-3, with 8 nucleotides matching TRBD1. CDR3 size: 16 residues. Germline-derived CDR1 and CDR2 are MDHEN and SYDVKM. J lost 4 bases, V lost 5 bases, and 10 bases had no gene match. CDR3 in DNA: TGTGCCAGCAGTACCCCAGGGGGCGCGGGAGGAAACACCATATATTTT. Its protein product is CASSTPGGAGGNTIYF.

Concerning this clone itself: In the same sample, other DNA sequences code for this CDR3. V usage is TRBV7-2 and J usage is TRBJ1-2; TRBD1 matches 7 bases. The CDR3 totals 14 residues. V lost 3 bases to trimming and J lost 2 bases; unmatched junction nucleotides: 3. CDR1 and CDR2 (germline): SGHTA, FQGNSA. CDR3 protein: CASSFTGQNYGYTF. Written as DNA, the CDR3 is TGTGCCAGCAGCTTCACGGGACAGAACTATGGCTACACCTTC. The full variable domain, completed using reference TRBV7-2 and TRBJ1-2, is GAGVSQSPSNKVTEKGKDVELRCDPISGHTALYWYRQSLGQGLEFLIYFQGNSAPDKSGLPSDRFSAERTGGSVSTLTIQRTQQEDSAVYLCASSFTGQNYGYTFGSGTRLTVV.

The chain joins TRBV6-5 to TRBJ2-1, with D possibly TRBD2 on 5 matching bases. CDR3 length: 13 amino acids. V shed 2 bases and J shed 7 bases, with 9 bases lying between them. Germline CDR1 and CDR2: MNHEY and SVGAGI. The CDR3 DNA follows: TGTGCCAGCAGTTACGGTGGGAGTAATGAGCAGTTCTTC. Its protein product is CASSYGGSNEQFF.

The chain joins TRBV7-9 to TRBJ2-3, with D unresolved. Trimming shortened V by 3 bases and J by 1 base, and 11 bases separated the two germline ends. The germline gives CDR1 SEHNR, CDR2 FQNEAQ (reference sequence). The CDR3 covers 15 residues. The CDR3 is CASSFFSRGTDTQYF. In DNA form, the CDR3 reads TGTGCCAGCAGCTTCTTCTCCCGAGGCACAGATACGCAGTATTTT.

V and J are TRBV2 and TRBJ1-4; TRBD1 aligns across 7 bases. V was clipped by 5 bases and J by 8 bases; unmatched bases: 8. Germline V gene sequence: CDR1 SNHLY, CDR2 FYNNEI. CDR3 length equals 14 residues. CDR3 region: CASSQFIQGEKLFF. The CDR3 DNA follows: TGTGCCAGCAGTCAATTCATACAGGGGGAAAAACTGTTTTTT.

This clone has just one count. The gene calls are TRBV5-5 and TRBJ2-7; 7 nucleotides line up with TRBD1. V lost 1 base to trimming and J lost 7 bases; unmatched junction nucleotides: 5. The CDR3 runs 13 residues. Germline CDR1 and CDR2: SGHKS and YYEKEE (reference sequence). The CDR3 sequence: CASSLRTGQEQYV. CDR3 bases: TGTGCCAGCAGCTTGCGGACAGGTCAAGAGCAGTACGTC.

The CDR3 loop is CASSSMGGQNGYTF. DNA for the CDR3: TGCGCCAGCAGCTCCATGGGGGGGCAGAATGGCTACACCTTC. The chain joins TRBV5-1 to TRBJ1-2; tentatively, D is TRBD1 (6 bases). The ends were cut back, 3 bases at V and 6 bases at J, with 15 bases in the middle. The CDR3 is 14 amino acids. The germline V gene has CDR1 SGHRS and CDR2 YFSETQ.

The CDR3 spells CASSEPGQGVDEQFF. In nucleotides, the CDR3 is TGCGCCAGCAGTGAGCCGGGACAGGGGGTCGATGAGCAGTTCTTC. The rearrangement uses TRBV10-1 and TRBJ2-1; 11 nucleotides match TRBD1. There are 15 residues in the CDR3. V gave up 2 bases and J gave up 8 bases; unmatched junction bases: 5. Germline CDR1 reads WNHNN; CDR2 reads SYGVQD (reference sequence).

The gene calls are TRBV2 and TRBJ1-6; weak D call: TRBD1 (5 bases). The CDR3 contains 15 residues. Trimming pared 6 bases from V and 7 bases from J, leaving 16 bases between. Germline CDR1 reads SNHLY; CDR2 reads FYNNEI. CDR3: CASRTQGNQNSPLHF. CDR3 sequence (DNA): TGTGCCAGCAGGACCCAGGGAAATCAGAATTCACCCCTCCACTTT.

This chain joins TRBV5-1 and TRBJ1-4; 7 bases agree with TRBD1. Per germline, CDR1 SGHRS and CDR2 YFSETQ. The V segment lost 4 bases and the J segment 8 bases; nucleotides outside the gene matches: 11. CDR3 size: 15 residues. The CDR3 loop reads CASSPEGTVEEKLFF. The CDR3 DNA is TGCGCCAGCAGCCCAGAGGGGACAGTGGAGGAAAAACTGTTTTTT.

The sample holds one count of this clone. CDR3 sequence reads: CASTPGRGLLETQYF. CDR3 nucleotides: TGTGCCAGCACGCCAGGCAGGGGACTATTGGAGACCCAGTACTTC. The rearrangement uses TRBV6-5 and TRBJ2-5; perhaps TRBD2 as D (7 bases). Germline CDR1 reads MNHEY; CDR2 reads SVGAGI. With 7 bases removed from V and 5 bases from J, the gap between germline ends came to 20 bases. This CDR3 is built from 15 residues.

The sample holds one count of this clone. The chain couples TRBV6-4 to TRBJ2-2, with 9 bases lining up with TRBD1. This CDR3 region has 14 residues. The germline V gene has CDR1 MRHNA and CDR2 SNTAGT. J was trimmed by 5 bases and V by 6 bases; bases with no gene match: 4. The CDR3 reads CASRGQGWTGELFF. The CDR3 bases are TGTGCCAGCAGGGGACAGGGTTGGACCGGGGAGCTGTTTTTT.

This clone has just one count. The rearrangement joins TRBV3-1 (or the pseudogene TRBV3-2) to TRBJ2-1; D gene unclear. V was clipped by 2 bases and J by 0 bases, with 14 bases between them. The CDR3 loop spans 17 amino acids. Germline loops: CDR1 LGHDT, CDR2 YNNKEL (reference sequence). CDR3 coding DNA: TGTGCCAGCAGCCAAAACAACTTGTACAGCTCCTACAATGAGCAGTTCTTC. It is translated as CASSQNNLYSSYNEQFF.

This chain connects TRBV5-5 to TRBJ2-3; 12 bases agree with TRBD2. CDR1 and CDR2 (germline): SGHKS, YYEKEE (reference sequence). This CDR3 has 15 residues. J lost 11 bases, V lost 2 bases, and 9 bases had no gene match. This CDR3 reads CASSFVTSGGRGQYF. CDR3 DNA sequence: TGTGCCAGCAGCTTCGTGACTAGCGGGGGTCGGGGGCAGTATTTT.

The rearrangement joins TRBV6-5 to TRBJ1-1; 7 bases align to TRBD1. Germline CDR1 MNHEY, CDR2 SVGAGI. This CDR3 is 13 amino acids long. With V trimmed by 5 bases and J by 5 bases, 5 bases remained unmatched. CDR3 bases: TGTGCCAGCAGTCCGACAGGGAAGACTGAAGCTTTCTTT. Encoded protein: CASSPTGKTEAFF.

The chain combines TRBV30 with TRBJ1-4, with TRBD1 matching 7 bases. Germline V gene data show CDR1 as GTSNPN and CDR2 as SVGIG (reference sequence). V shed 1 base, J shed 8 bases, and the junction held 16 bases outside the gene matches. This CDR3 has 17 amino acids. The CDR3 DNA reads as TGTGCCTGGAGTGAACCCACTAGTGGACAGGATAAAGAAAAACTGTTTTTT. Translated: CAWSEPTSGQDKEKLFF.

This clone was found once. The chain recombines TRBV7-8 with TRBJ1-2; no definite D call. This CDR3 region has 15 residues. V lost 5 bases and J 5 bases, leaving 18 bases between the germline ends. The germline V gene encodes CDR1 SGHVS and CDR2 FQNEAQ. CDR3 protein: CASSRLGRTDYGYTF. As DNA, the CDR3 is TGTGCCAGCAGCCGTTTGGGGAGGACGGATTATGGCTACACCTTC.

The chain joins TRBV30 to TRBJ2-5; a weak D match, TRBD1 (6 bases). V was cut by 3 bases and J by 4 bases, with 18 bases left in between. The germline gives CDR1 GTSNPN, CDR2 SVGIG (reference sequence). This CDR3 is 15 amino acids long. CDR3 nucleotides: TGTGCCTGGAGAGGGGGAGCCCCCTGGAGAGAGACCCAGTACTTC. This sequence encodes CAWRGGAPWRETQYF.

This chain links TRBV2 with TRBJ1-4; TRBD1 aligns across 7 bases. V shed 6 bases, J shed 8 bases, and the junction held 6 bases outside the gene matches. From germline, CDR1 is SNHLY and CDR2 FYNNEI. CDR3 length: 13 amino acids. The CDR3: CASRGDSFEKLFF. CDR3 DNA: TGTGCCAGCAGGGGGGACAGTTTCGAAAAACTGTTTTTT. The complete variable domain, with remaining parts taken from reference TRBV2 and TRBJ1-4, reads EPEVTQTPSHQVTQMGQEVILRCVPISNHLYFYWYRQILGQKVEFLVSFYNNEISEKSEIFDDQFSVERPDGSNFTLKIRSTKLEDSAMYFCASRGDSFEKLFFGSGTQLSVL.